Listed below are T cell receptor beta chains from one sample, sequenced in a study of blood T cell repertoires in COVID-19. Generated by immunoSEQ multiplex PCR, the TCRdb table keeps only in-frame clones and is missing some. The table has under 70,000 clones, more than 80% seen once. The sequenced material came from peripheral blood. These receptors were collected from a man at least 80 years old with acute or convalescent COVID-19. The CDR3 runs from the conserved cysteine through the conserved F or W. The D gene is left open where the match is weak. Clone size is not always given. Where it is, it says once, few, many or a class for expanded clones.

TRBJ1-4 once TRBV11-2 TRBD1 CASSSGTGGNEKLFF TGTGCCAGCAGCTCCGGGACAGGGGGCAATGAAAAACTGTTTTTT
TRBJ2-7 . TRBV29-1 . CSVESAGERLNHEQYF TGCAGCGTTGAGTCGGCAGGGGAAAGACTAAACCACGAGCAGTACTTC
TRBJ2-5 . TRBV6-5 TRBD1 CASTTLGQVQETQYF TGTGCCAGCACCACCCTCGGACAGGTCCAAGAGACCCAGTACTTC
TRBJ1-6 . TRBV6-5 TRBD1 CASRQGQAGNSPLHF TGTGCCAGCAGACAGGGACAGGCCGGAAATTCACCCCTCCACTTT
TRBJ2-7 . TRBV19 TRBD1 CASSLGTGAYEQYF TGTGCCAGTAGTCTAGGGACAGGGGCCTACGAGCAGTACTTC
TRBJ2-2 . TRBV19 TRBD2 CASSRLAGGLRTGELFF TGTGCCAGTAGTAGGCTAGCGGGGGGGCTTCGTACCGGGGAGCTGTTTTTT
TRBJ2-3 . TRBV3-1/TRBV3-2 . CASSQVVQDTQYF TGTGCCAGCAGCCAAGTAGTGCAAGATACGCAGTATTTT
TRBJ1-1 . TRBV3-1/TRBV3-2 . CASSPSLPNTEAFF TGTGCCAGCAGCCCTAGCCTCCCAAACACTGAAGCTTTCTTT
TRBJ2-1 . TRBV27 TRBD2 CASSAQPRDYQGNEQFF TGTGCCAGCAGTGCACAACCCCGGGACTACCAAGGCAATGAGCAGTTCTTC
TRBJ2-7 once TRBV28 TRBD1 CASSLMGGQGTYEQYF TGTGCCAGCAGTTTAATGGGAGGACAGGGGACCTACGAGCAGTACTTC
TRBJ1-2 . TRBV6-5 TRBD1 CASSYVGQGPNYGYTF TGTGCCAGCAGTTACGTAGGACAGGGCCCTAACTATGGCTACACCTTC
TRBJ1-4 . TRBV19 . CASTHPQEEKLFF TGTGCCAGTACCCACCCACAGGAGGAAAAACTGTTTTTT
TRBJ2-7 . TRBV6-6 . CASSYKRGSSYEQYF TGTGCCAGCAGTTACAAACGGGGGAGCTCCTACGAGCAGTACTTC
TRBJ2-5 . TRBV7-6 . CASSLARATQETQYF TGTGCCAGCAGCTTAGCGAGGGCAACCCAAGAGACCCAGTACTTC
TRBJ1-1 . TRBV10-3 . CAITEGGGRGAFF TGTGCCATCACCGAAGGCGGGGGTCGGGGAGCTTTCTTT
TRBJ2-3 . TRBV11-3 TRBD2 CASSLRTSGGSTDTQYF TGTGCCAGCAGCCTCCGCACTAGCGGGGGAAGCACAGATACGCAGTATTTT
TRBJ1-4 . TRBV18 TRBD1 CASSQGQAAREKLFF TGTGCCAGCTCACAAGGACAGGCCGCACGGGAAAAACTGTTTTTT
TRBJ2-4 . TRBV2 . CASSEQAKNIQYF TGTGCCAGCAGTGAACAGGCCAAAAACATTCAGTACTTC
TRBJ2-1 . TRBV6-5 . CASRGRGIRQFF TGTGCCAGCAGGGGGCGCGGTATTCGGCAGTTCTTC
TRBJ1-1 . TRBV30 . CASSRSRSGYTEAFF TGTGCCTCGTCCCGGTCCCGGTCGGGTTACACTGAAGCTTTCTTT
TRBJ1-1 . TRBV2 . CASRQDFMNTEAFF TGTGCCAGCAGGCAGGACTTTATGAACACTGAAGCTTTCTTT
TRBJ1-3 few TRBV5-6 . CASSFQGNTIYF TGTGCCAGCAGCTTTCAGGGAAACACCATATATTTT
TRBJ1-1 . TRBV9 . CASSVGNRRTEAFF TGTGCCAGCAGCGTAGGGAACAGGCGCACTGAAGCTTTCTTT
TRBJ1-3 . TRBV30 . CAWSSSSGNTIYF TGTGCCTGGAGTTCCTCCTCTGGAAACACCATATATTTT
TRBJ2-1 . TRBV7-8 TRBD1 CASSLQPGTGSYNEQFF TGTGCCAGCAGCTTACAACCCGGGACAGGGTCCTACAATGAGCAGTTCTTC
TRBJ2-5 . TRBV4-2 TRBD1 CASSPGDRSQETQYF TGTGCCAGCAGCCCCGGGGACAGAAGCCAAGAGACCCAGTACTTC
TRBJ1-1 . TRBV7-9 . CASTHPKAGLNTEAFF TGTGCCAGCACCCATCCCAAGGCAGGGCTGAACACTGAAGCTTTCTTT
TRBJ1-5 few TRBV3-1/TRBV3-2 . CASSTTHSRNQPQHF TGTGCCAGCAGCACGACCCACAGCCGCAATCAGCCCCAGCATTTT
TRBJ1-1 . TRBV3-1/TRBV3-2 TRBD1 CASSQLTTGGNTEAFF TGTGCCAGCAGCCAACTTACCACAGGGGGGAACACTGAAGCTTTCTTT
TRBJ2-1 . TRBV29-1 . CSVLRRDEQFF TGCAGCGTTCTGAGGAGGGATGAGCAGTTCTTC
TRBJ1-1 . TRBV18 . CASSPRHADEAFF TGTGCCAGCTCACCAAGACACGCTGATGAAGCTTTCTTT
TRBJ2-2 . TRBV28 . CASSLSRTTGELFF TGTGCCAGCAGTTTATCGCGCACCACCGGGGAGCTGTTTTTT
TRBJ2-2 . TRBV5-4 TRBD2 CASSRGLVANTGELFF TGTGCCAGCAGCCGCGGACTAGTCGCGAACACCGGGGAGCTGTTTTTT
TRBJ1-1 . TRBV10-3 TRBD1 CAISEGQGEAFF TGTGCCATCAGTGAGGGACAGGGGGAAGCTTTCTTT
TRBJ1-1 . TRBV11-1 TRBD1 CASTGTGLNTEAFF TGTGCCAGCACCGGGACAGGGTTGAACACTGAAGCTTTCTTT
TRBJ2-6 . TRBV6-6 TRBD1 CASSPQGQGESGANVLTF TGTGCCAGCAGTCCCCAGGGACAGGGAGAGTCTGGGGCCAACGTCCTGACTTTC
TRBJ2-1 once TRBV6-6 . CASSYSRGFNNEQFF TGTGCCAGCAGTTACTCGAGAGGGTTTAACAATGAGCAGTTCTTC